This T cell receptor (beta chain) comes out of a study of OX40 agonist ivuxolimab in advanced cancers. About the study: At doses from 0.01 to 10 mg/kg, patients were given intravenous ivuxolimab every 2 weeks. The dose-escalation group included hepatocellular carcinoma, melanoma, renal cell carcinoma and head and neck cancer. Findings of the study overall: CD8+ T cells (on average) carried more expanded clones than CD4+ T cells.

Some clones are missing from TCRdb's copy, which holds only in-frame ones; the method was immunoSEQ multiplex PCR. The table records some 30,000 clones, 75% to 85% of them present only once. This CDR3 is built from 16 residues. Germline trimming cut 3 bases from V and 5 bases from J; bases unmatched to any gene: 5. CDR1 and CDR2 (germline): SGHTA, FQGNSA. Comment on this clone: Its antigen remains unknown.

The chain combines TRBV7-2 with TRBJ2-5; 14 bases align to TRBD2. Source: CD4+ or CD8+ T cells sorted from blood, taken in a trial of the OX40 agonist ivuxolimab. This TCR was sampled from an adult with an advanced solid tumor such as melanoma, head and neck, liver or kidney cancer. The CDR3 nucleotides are TGTGCCAGCAGCTTCCGGGGACTAGCGGGAGTCGAGACCCAGTACTTC. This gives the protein CASSFRGLAGVETQYF.